These 28 T cell receptor beta chains were sequenced from one sample in a study of OX40 agonist ivuxolimab in advanced cancers. The assay was immunoSEQ multiplex PCR, and TCRdb's table has in-frame clones only and misses some. The profile shows tens of thousands of clones, 75% to 85% of them singletons. The specimen was CD4+ or CD8+ T cells sorted from blood, collected in a trial of the OX40 agonist ivuxolimab. The receptor set was obtained from an adult with an advanced solid tumor such as melanoma, head and neck, liver or kidney cancer.

The chain uses TRBV6-5 and TRBJ1-5, with unresolved D. V lost 6 bases and J 1 base, leaving 13 bases between the germline ends. The CDR3 consists of 15 residues. The V gene's germline CDR1 is MNHEY and CDR2 SVGAGI. CDR3: CASRFLLGSNQPQHF. CDR3 nucleotides: TGTGCCAGCAGATTCCTCCTGGGAAGCAATCAGCCCCAGCATTTT.

The chain recombines TRBV5-4 with TRBJ2-2; weak D call: TRBD1 (5 bases). This CDR3 is built from 14 residues. Trimming removed 2 bases from V and 1 base from J, with 6 bases in between. Germline V gene lookup returns CDR1 SGHNT and CDR2 YYREEE (reference sequence). DNA for the CDR3: TGTGCCAGCAGCTTTGGACAGAACACCGGGGAGCTGTTTTTT. It is translated as CASSFGQNTGELFF.

This clone was seen a few times. The V gene is TRBV27, the J gene TRBJ2-3; D is possibly TRBD1 (5 bases). The CDR3 contains 16 residues. Germline V gene lookup returns CDR1 MNHEY and CDR2 SMNVEV (reference sequence). V lost 0 bases, J lost 0 bases, and 10 bases lay in between. CDR3: CASSLSAGPSTDTQYF. The CDR3 DNA follows: TGTGCCAGCAGTTTATCCGCAGGGCCTAGCACAGATACGCAGTATTTT.

J is TRBJ2-7 and V is TRBV27; D is unclear. V was trimmed by 0 bases and J by 2 bases, leaving 11 bases between them. The CDR3 length is 15 residues. Germline CDR1 and CDR2: MNHEY and SMNVEV (reference sequence). The CDR3 here is CASSLSNTSPYEQYF. CDR3 DNA: TGTGCCAGCAGTTTATCGAACACATCCCCCTACGAGCAGTACTTC.

Of note for this clone: It is likely a read error, because the conserved phenylalanine at the end of the CDR3 is missing. V and J are TRBV7-8 and TRBJ2-7; TRBD2 aligns across 13 bases. V shed 1 base, J shed 10 bases, and the junction held 7 bases outside the gene matches. This CDR3 comprises 15 residues. From germline, CDR1 is SGHVS and CDR2 FQNEAQ. For the CDR3, the DNA is TGTGCCAGCAGCTTAGTTGGGGGACTAGCGGGATTTCAGTACCTC. Amino acid sequence: CASSLVGGLAGFQYL.

J is TRBJ2-7 and V is TRBV4-3; 7 bases are shared with TRBD1. V trimming: 3 bases; J trimming: 3 bases; junction bases outside the gene matches: 2. Germline-derived CDR1 and CDR2 are LGHNA and YSLEER. This CDR3 spans 13 amino acids. The CDR3 DNA is TGCGCCAGCAGCCAGAGACAGGGCTACGAGCAGTACTTC. Translation: CASSQRQGYEQYF.

The chain has TRBV6-1 and TRBJ1-2; D perhaps matches TRBD1 (5 bases). CDR1 and CDR2 (germline): MNHNS, SASEGT. The CDR3 extends over 15 amino acids. Trimming removed 2 bases from V and 8 bases from J, with 18 bases in between. The CDR3 DNA sequence: TGTGCCAGCAGTGAACACCAGCCTGGGGCTGGGGGCTACACCTTC. This sequence encodes CASSEHQPGAGGYTF.

The rearrangement uses TRBV6-4 and TRBJ2-2; D not certain. V was shortened by 4 bases and J by 8 bases, with 11 bases between the two germline ends. Germline V gene sequence: CDR1 MRHNA, CDR2 SNTAGT. The CDR3 totals 13 residues. The CDR3 reads CASSGVLRGELFF. CDR3 nucleotides: TGTGCCAGCAGTGGGGTCCTCCGGGGGGAGCTGTTTTTT.

The genes are TRBV4-1 and TRBJ1-1; no clear D gene. The CDR3 consists of 16 residues. CDR1 MGHRA and CDR2 YSYEKL come from the germline V gene. The ends were cut back, 1 base at V and 0 bases at J, with 12 bases in the middle. CDR3: CASSQVDRGMNTEAFF. The CDR3 DNA follows: TGCGCCAGCAGCCAAGTTGATCGTGGTATGAACACTGAAGCTTTCTTT.

The genes are TRBV9 and TRBJ1-4; tentative D call: TRBD1 (6 bases). Germline V gene sequence: CDR1 SGDLS, CDR2 YYNGEE. CDR3 length: 14 amino acids. Trimming pared 3 bases from V and 2 bases from J, leaving 8 bases between. Written as DNA, the CDR3 is TGTGCCAGCAGCGGAGGGGGGACTAATGAAAAACTGTTTTTT. Protein sequence: CASSGGGTNEKLFF.

This chain links TRBV4-2 with TRBJ2-1, with D possibly being TRBD1 (5 bases). The CDR3 is 13 amino acids. Trimming left V 3 bases short and J 8 bases short, with 11 bases between. Germline V gives CDR1 LGHNA, CDR2 YNFKEQ. CDR3 in amino acids: CASSQSNRYEQFF. The CDR3 coding sequence is TGTGCCAGCAGCCAGTCTAACAGGTATGAGCAGTTCTTC.

The chain links TRBV10-3 to TRBJ1-2; 10 positions agree with TRBD1. The CDR3 is 15 amino acids. Unmatched junction bases numbered 5, after V lost 3 bases and J lost 4 bases. The germline gives CDR1 ENHRY, CDR2 SYGVKD. CDR3 DNA: TGTGCCATCAGTGATGCCGGGACAGGGGTCTATGGCTACACCTTC. This gives the protein CAISDAGTGVYGYTF.

The chain couples TRBV10-3 to TRBJ2-3, with 9 nucleotides matching TRBD1. The length of the CDR3 is 15 residues. V shed 5 bases, J shed 4 bases, and the junction held 7 bases outside the gene matches. Germline CDR1 ENHRY, CDR2 SYGVKD. The CDR3 protein is CAISSLGQGSDTQYF. The CDR3 DNA is TGTGCCATCAGTTCACTGGGACAGGGATCAGATACGCAGTATTTT.

V is TRBV7-9 and J is TRBJ2-1; D uncertain. Germline CDR1 reads SEHNR; CDR2 reads FQNEAQ (reference sequence). CDR3 length equals 16 residues. V lost 4 bases to trimming and J lost 0 bases, with 13 bases between them. The CDR3 here is CASSSGRSASYNEQFF. The CDR3 nucleotides are TGTGCCAGCAGCTCGGGTCGGTCTGCCTCCTACAATGAGCAGTTCTTC.

This chain joins TRBV19 and TRBJ2-4; D is perhaps TRBD2 (6 bases). The V end lost 7 bases, the J end lost 1 base, and 14 bases lay between the germline ends. Germline CDR1 LNHDA, CDR2 SQIVND (reference sequence). The CDR3 sequence is 15 residues long. The CDR3 loop is CASTPTSAAKNIQYF. Here the CDR3 DNA reads TGTGCCAGTACCCCGACTAGTGCTGCCAAAAACATTCAGTACTTC. Full variable domain (outside the CDR3, taken from reference TRBV19 and TRBJ2-4): DGGITQSPKYLFRKEGQNVTLSCEQNLNHDAMYWYRQDPGQGLRLIYYSQIVNDFQKGDIAEGYSVSREKKESFPLTVTSAQKNPTAFYLCASTPTSAAKNIQYFGAGTRLSVL.

The chain recombines TRBV13 with TRBJ2-3; possible D gene TRBD2, 5 bases. Germline V gene sequence: CDR1 PRHDT, CDR2 FYEKMQ (reference sequence). Trimming removed 1 base at V and 0 bases at J, with 11 bases between. This CDR3 is built from 16 residues. The CDR3 protein is CASSLVQAASTDTQYF. The CDR3 DNA follows: TGTGCCAGCAGCTTAGTCCAAGCGGCTAGCACAGATACGCAGTATTTT. The variable domain in full, with the rest retrieved from reference TRBV13 and TRBJ2-3, is AAGVIQSPRHLIKEKRETATLKCYPIPRHDTVYWYQQGPGQDPQFLISFYEKMQSDKGSIPDRFSAQQFSDYHSELNMSSLELGDSALYFCASSLVQAASTDTQYFGPGTRLTVL.

This chain joins TRBV2 and TRBJ1-5, with D possibly TRBD1 on 6 matching bases. This CDR3 is 15 amino acids long. CDR1 is SNHLY and CDR2 is FYNNEI in the germline V gene. The V end lost 5 bases, the J end lost 2 bases, and 13 bases lay between the germline ends. The CDR3 sequence is CASSLGRGGNQPQHF. DNA for the CDR3: TGTGCCAGCAGTCTTGGCAGGGGTGGCAATCAGCCCCAGCATTTT.

In its sample, this clone was seen a few times. An end of the junction does not agree with germline; a read error may underlie this. This chain joins TRBV7-7 and TRBJ2-7, with TRBD1 matching 7 bases. The CDR3 has 14 amino acids. Germline CDR1 and CDR2: SSHAT and FNYEAQ (reference sequence). In DNA, the CDR3 is TGTGCTAGCAGCTCGACAGGGTTGATGGGGGAGCAGTACTTC. Its translation: CASSSTGLMGEQYF.

The rearrangement joins TRBV7-2 to TRBJ2-7; a possible D gene is TRBD2 (5 bases). CDR3 size: 13 residues. Trimming removed 3 bases at V and 5 bases at J, with 11 bases between. Germline V lookup: CDR1 SGHTA, CDR2 FQGNSA. This CDR3 is CASSLETRDEQYF. The CDR3 nucleotides are TGTGCCAGCAGCTTGGAAACTAGGGACGAGCAGTACTTC. Complete variable domain (other parts from reference TRBV7-2 and TRBJ2-7): GAGVSQSPSNKVTEKGKDVELRCDPISGHTALYWYRQSLGQGLEFLIYFQGNSAPDKSGLPSDRFSAERTGGSVSTLTIQRTQQEDSAVYLCASSLETRDEQYFGPGTRLTVT.

This clone was observed a handful of times. V and J are TRBV14 and TRBJ2-3; D possibly matches TRBD1 or TRBD2 (5 bases each). The germline V and J ends were trimmed by 0 bases and 0 bases, with 13 bases remaining between them. CDR3 length: 17 amino acids. CDR1 SGHDN and CDR2 FVKESK come from the germline V gene. The CDR3: CASSQDLGRVSTDTQYF. In DNA form, the CDR3 reads TGTGCCAGCAGCCAAGATTTGGGGCGGGTCAGCACAGATACGCAGTATTTT.

The rearrangement links TRBV7-9 to TRBJ1-3; D unresolved. CDR1 and CDR2 from the germline V gene are SEHNR and FQNEAQ (reference sequence). The CDR3 loop spans 13 amino acids. Deletions cut 5 bases from V and 5 bases from J, with 10 bases between. The CDR3 loop reads CASSQDTRNTIYF. Here the CDR3 DNA reads TGTGCCAGCAGCCAAGATACTAGAAACACCATATATTTT.

CDR3 loop: CASSLGGANVLTF. The CDR3 DNA reads as TGTGCCAGCAGTTTAGGAGGGGCCAACGTCCTGACTTTC. The genes are TRBV27 and TRBJ2-6; D gene ambiguous. Trimming took 2 bases from V and 4 from J, leaving 3 bases between them. This CDR3 region has 13 residues. Per the germline V gene, CDR1 is MNHEY and CDR2 is SMNVEV (reference sequence).

This chain links TRBV27 with TRBJ2-5; 11 positions agree with TRBD2. V lost 6 bases, J lost 2 bases, and 5 bases stayed unmatched. From germline, CDR1 is MNHEY and CDR2 SMNVEV (reference sequence). The CDR3 runs to 15 residues. CDR3 nucleotides: TGTGCCAGCAGGACCCGACTAGCGGGACAAGAGACCCAGTACTTC. The encoded protein is CASRTRLAGQETQYF.

The chain recombines TRBV7-9 with TRBJ2-7; TRBD1 might be the D (6 bases). Germline V gene sequence: CDR1 SEHNR, CDR2 FQNEAQ (reference sequence). This CDR3 is built from 13 residues. Trimming took 3 bases from V and 7 from J, leaving 13 bases between them. The CDR3 coding sequence is TGTGCCAGCAGCTTGAGGGCAGGGGATGAGCAGTACTTC. Protein product: CASSLRAGDEQYF.

The chain combines TRBV29-1 with TRBJ1-2; D is possibly TRBD1 (5 bases). The CDR3 loop spans 12 amino acids. V shed 3 bases and J shed 8 bases, with 13 bases lying between them. Germline V gene lookup returns CDR1 SQVTM and CDR2 ANQGSEA. The CDR3 DNA is TGCAGCGTTGACCAGGGAAGACAGGGCTACACCTTC. This sequence encodes CSVDQGRQGYTF.

This clone showed up just a few times. The rearrangement links TRBV4-3 to TRBJ1-1; D gene uncertain. In germline, CDR1 is LGHNA, CDR2 YSLEER. Trimming took 0 bases from V and 4 from J, leaving 12 bases between them. CDR3 length equals 15 residues. CDR3 sequence reads: CASSQDMVGFTEAFF. The DNA for the CDR3 is TGCGCCAGCAGCCAAGATATGGTCGGGTTCACTGAAGCTTTCTTT.

This clone was counted a few times. The rearrangement links TRBV6-5 to TRBJ1-5; D is undetermined. The V and J ends lost 0 bases and 7 bases respectively, with 7 bases between them. Germline V CDR1 and CDR2: MNHEY, SVGAGI. The CDR3 is 13 residues long. This chain's CDR3 is CASSYSTGQPQHF. CDR3 in DNA: TGTGCCAGCAGTTACTCGACTGGGCAGCCCCAGCATTTT.

V and J are TRBV6-6 and TRBJ1-5; TRBD1 agrees at 8 bases. Germline-derived CDR1 and CDR2 are MNHNY and SVGAGI (reference sequence). V gave up 3 bases and J gave up 4 bases; unmatched junction bases: 5. The CDR3 totals 15 residues. CDR3 coding DNA: TGTGCCAGCAGTTATGGGACAGGTGGGAATCAGCCCCAGCATTTT. Its translation is CASSYGTGGNQPQHF.